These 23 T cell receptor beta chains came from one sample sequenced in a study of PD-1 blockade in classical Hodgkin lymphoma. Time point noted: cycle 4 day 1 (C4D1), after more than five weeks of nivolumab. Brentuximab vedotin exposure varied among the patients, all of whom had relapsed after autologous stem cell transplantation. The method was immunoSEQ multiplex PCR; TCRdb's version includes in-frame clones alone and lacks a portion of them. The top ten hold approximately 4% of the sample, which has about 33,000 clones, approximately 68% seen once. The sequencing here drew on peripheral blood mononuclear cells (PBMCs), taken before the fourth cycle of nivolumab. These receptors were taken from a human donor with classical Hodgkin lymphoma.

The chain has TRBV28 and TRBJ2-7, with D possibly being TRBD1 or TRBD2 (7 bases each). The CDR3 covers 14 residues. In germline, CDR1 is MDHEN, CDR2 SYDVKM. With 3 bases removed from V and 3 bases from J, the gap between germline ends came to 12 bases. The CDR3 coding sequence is TGTGCCAGCAGTTTCAGGGGGGGGCTCTACGAGCAGTACTTC. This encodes CASSFRGGLYEQYF.

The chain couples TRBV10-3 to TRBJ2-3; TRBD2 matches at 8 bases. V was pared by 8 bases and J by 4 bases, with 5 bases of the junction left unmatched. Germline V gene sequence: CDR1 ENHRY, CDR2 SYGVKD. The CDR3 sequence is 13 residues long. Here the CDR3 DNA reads TGTGCCATCGCCGGACTAGCATCAGATACGCAGTATTTT. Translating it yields CAIAGLASDTQYF.

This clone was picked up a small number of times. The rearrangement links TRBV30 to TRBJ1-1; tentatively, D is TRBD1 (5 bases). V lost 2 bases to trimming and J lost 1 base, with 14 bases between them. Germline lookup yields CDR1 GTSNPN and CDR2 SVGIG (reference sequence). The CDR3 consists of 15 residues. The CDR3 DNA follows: TGTGCCTGGAGTATTTGGGGAGGGGAGAACACTGAAGCTTTCTTT. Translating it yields CAWSIWGGENTEAFF.

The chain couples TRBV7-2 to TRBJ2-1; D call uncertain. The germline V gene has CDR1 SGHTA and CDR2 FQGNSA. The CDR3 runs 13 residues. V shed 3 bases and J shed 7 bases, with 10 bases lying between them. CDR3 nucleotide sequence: TGTGCCAGCAGCTTCCCCACCGGTAATGAGCAGTTCTTC. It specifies CASSFPTGNEQFF.

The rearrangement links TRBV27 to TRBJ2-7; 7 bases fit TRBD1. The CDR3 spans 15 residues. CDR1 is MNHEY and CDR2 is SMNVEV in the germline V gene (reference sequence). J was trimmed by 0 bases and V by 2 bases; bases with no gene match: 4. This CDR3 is CASSLDRAASYEQYF. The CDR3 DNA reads TGTGCCAGCAGTTTAGACAGGGCTGCCTCCTACGAGCAGTACTTC.

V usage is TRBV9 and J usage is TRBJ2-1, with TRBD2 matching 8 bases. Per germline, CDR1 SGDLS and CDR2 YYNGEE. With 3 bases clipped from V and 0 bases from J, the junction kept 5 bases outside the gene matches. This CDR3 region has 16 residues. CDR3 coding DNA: TGTGCCAGCAGCGCAGGCCGGGGGGGCTCCTACAATGAGCAGTTCTTC. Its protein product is CASSAGRGGSYNEQFF.

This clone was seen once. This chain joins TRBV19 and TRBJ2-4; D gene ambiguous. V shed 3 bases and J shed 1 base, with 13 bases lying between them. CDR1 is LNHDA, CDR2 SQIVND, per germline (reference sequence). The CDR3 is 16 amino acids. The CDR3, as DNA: TGTGCCAGTAGTATTCTGGAAACAGCGGCCAAAAACATTCAGTACTTC. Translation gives CASSILETAAKNIQYF.

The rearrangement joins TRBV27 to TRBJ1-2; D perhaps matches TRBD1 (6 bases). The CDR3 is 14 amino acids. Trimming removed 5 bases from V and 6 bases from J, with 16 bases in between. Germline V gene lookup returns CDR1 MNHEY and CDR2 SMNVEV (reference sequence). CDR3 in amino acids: CASSPRGGRDGYTF. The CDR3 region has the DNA TGTGCCAGCAGTCCCCGGGGGGGGCGCGATGGCTACACCTTC.

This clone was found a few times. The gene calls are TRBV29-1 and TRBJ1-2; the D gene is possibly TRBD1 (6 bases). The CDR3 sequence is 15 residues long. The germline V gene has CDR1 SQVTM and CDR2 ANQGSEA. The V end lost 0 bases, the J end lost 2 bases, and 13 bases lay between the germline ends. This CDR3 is CSVEDGQGRNYGYTF. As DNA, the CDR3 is TGCAGCGTTGAAGATGGGCAGGGGCGGAACTATGGCTACACCTTC.

The DNA for the CDR3 is TGTGCCAGTAGTATTTCAGGGTATCAGCCCCAGCATTTT. Protein product: CASSISGYQPQHF. The chain has TRBV19 and TRBJ1-5; D is perhaps TRBD1 (5 bases). The CDR3 runs to 13 residues. Germline CDR1 and CDR2: LNHDA and SQIVND (reference sequence). Trimming removed 3 bases from V and 5 bases from J, with 8 bases in between.

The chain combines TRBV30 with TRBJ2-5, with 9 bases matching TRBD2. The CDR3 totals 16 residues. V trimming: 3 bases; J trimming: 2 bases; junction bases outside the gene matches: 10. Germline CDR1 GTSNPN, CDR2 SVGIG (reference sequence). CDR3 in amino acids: CAWSRRGGPRQETQYF. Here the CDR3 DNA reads TGTGCCTGGAGCCGGCGGGGGGGCCCGCGGCAAGAGACCCAGTACTTC. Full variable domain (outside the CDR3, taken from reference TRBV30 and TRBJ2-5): SQTIHQWPATLVQPVGSPLSLECTVEGTSNPNLYWYRQAAGRGLQLLFYSVGIGQISSEVPQNLSASRPQDRQFILSSKKLLLSDSGFYLCAWSRRGGPRQETQYFGPGTRLLVL.

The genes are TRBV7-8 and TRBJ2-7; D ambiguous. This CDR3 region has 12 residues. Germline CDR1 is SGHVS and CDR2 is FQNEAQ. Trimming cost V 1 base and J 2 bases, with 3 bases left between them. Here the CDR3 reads CASSLDAYEQYF. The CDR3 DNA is TGTGCCAGCAGCTTAGACGCCTACGAGCAGTACTTC.

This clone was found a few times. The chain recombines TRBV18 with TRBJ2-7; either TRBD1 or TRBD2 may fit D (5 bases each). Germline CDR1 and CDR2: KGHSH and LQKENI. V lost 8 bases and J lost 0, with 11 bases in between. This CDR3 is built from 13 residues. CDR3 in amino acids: CASRPGTSYEQYF. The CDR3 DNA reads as TGTGCCAGCCGCCCCGGGACCTCCTACGAGCAGTACTTC.

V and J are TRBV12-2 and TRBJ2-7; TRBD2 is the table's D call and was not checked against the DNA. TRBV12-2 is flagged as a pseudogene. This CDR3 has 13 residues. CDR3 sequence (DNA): TGTGCAAGGGGAGAGCGGCCCCCTTTCGAGCAGTACTTC. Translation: CARGERPPFEQYF.

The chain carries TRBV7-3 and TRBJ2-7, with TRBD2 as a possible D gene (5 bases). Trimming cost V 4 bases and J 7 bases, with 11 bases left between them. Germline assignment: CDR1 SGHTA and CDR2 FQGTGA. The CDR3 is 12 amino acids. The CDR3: CASSSPPGEQYF. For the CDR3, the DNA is TGTGCCAGCAGCTCGCCCCCGGGGGAGCAGTACTTC.

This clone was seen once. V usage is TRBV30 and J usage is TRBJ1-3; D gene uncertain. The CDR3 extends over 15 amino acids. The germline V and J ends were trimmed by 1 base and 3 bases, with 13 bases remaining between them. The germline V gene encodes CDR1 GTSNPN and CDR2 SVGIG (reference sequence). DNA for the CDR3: TGTGCCTGGAGTGAGACCCGACGGATTGGAAACACCATATATTTT. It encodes CAWSETRRIGNTIYF. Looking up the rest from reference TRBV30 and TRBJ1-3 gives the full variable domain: SQTIHQWPATLVQPVGSPLSLECTVEGTSNPNLYWYRQAAGRGLQLLFYSVGIGQISSEVPQNLSASRPQDRQFILSSKKLLLSDSGFYLCAWSETRRIGNTIYFGEGSWLTVV.

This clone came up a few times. The CDR3 DNA reads as TGTGCCAGCAGTCCGCGACTGGGGGTAGCCAGAGAGACCCAGTACTTC. It translates to CASSPRLGVARETQYF. The chain recombines TRBV28 with TRBJ2-5; D tentatively fits TRBD1 or TRBD2 (5 bases each). Germline V gene data show CDR1 as MDHEN and CDR2 as SYDVKM. This CDR3 comprises 16 residues. With 5 bases removed from V and 4 bases from J, the gap between germline ends came to 20 bases.

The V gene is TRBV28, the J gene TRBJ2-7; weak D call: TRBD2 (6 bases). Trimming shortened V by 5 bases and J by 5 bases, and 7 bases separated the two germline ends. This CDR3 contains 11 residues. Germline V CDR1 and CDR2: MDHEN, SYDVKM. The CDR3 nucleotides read TGTGCCAGCAGTGCGGGGCACGAGCAGTACTTC. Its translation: CASSAGHEQYF.

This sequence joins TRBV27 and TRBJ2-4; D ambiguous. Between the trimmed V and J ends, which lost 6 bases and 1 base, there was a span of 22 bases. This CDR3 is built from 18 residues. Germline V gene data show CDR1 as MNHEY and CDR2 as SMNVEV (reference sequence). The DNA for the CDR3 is TGTGCCAGCAGCCCGGCAACGGGTCCCGAGGAGGCCAAAAACATTCAGTACTTC. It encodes CASSPATGPEEAKNIQYF.

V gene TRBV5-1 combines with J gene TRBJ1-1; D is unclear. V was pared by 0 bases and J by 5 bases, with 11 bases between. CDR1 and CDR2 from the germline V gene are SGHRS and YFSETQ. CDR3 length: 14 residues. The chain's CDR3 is CASSLEGRATEAFF. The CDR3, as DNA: TGCGCCAGCAGCTTGGAAGGTCGGGCGACTGAAGCTTTCTTT.

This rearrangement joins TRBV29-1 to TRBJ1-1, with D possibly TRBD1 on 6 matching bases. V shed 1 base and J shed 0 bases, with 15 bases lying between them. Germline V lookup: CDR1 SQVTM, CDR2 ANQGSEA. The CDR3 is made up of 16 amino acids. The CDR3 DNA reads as TGCAGCGTTGAAGGGCAGGGGACTTTTATGAACACTGAAGCTTTCTTT. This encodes CSVEGQGTFMNTEAFF.

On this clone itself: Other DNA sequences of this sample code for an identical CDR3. The DNA of the CDR3 is TGCGCCAGCAGCTGGACAGGGGGCTACGAGCAGTACTTC. Its protein product is CASSWTGGYEQYF. The rearrangement joins TRBV5-1 to TRBJ2-7; the match to TRBD1 covers 10 bases. Germline V gene lookup returns CDR1 SGHRS and CDR2 YFSETQ. Trimming cost V 3 bases and J 3 bases; bases outside gene matches: 0. There are 13 residues in the CDR3. Full variable domain (rest looked up from reference TRBV5-1 and TRBJ2-7): KAGVTQTPRYLIKTRGQQVTLSCSPISGHRSVSWYQQTPGQGLQFLFEYFSETQRNKGNFPGRFSGRQFSNSRSEMNVSTLELGDSALYLCASSWTGGYEQYFGPGTRLTVT.

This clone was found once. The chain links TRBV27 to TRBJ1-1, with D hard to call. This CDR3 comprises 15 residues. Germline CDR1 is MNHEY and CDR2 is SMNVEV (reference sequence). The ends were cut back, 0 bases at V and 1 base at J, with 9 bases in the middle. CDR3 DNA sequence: TGTGCCAGCAGTTTATCGACGCCCGCGAACACTGAAGCTTTCTTT. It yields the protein CASSLSTPANTEAFF.